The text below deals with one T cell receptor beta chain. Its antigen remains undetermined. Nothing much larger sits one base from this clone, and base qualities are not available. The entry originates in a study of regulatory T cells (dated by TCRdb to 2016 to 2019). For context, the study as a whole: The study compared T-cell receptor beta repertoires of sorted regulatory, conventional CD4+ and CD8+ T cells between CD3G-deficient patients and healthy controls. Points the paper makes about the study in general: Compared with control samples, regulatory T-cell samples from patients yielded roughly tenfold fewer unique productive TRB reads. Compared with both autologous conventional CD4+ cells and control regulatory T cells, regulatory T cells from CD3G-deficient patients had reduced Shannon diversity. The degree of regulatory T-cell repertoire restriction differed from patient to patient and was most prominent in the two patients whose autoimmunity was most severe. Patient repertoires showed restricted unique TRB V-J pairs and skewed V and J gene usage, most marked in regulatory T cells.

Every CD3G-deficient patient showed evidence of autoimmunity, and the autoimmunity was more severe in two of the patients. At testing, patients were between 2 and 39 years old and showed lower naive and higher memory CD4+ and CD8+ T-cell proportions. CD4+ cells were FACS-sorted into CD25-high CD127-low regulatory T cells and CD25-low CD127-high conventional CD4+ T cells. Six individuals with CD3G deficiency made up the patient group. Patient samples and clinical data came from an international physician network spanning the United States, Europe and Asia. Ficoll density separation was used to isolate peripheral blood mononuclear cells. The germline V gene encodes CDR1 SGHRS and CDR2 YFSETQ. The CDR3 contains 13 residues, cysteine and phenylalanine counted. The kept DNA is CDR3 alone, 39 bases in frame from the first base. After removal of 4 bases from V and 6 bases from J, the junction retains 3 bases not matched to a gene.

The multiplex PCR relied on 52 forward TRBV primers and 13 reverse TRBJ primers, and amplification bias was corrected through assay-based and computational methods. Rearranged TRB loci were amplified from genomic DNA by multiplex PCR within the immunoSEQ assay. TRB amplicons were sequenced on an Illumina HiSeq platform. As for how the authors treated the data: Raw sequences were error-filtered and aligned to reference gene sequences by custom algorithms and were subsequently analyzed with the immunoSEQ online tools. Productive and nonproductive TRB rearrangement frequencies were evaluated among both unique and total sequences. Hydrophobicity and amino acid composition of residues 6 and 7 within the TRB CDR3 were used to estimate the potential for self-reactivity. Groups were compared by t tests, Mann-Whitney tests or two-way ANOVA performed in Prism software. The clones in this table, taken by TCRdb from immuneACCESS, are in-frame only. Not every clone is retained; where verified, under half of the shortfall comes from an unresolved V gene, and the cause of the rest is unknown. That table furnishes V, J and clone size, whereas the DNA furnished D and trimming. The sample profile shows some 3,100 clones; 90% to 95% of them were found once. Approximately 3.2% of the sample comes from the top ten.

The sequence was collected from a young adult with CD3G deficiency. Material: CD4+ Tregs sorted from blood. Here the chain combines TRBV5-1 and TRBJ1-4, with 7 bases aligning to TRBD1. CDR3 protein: CASSTTGDEKLFF. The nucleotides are TGCGCCAGCAGCACCACAGGGGATGAAAAACTGTTTTTT.